This TCR beta chain originates from a study of blood T cell repertoires in COVID-19. Study context: Spain, Italy and the United States supplied samples that represented acute and convalescent COVID-19. In each case, the material was cDNA or gDNA derived from T cells, B-cell-depleted T cells, or PBMCs.

This clone was seen only a few times. In the original workflow: Amplification of reference gene primers provided the estimated nucleated cell counts. Using immunoSEQ multiplex PCR, the repertoire was profiled, and TCRdb retains in-frame clones only, with some absent. Clone size and V and J calls were adopted from that table, with D and trimming inferred from the DNA. This table has approximately 130,000 clones, roughly 86% appearing once. Trimming took 7 bases from V and 6 from J, leaving 10 bases between them. Germline V gene lookup returns CDR1 MNHEY and CDR2 SVGAGI. This CDR3 has 12 amino acids. The receptor's source is a woman between 50 and 59 years old who had recovered from COVID-19. The V and J genes are TRBV6-5 and TRBJ1-5; a weak D match, TRBD1 (6 bases). What was sequenced was peripheral blood. The CDR3 bases are TGTGCCAGCAACAGGGCAAGTCAGCCCCAGCATTTT. Protein product: CASNRASQPQHF.